These 25 T cell receptor beta chains were all obtained from the same sample, sequenced in a study of cytomegalovirus exposure and HLA in healthy donors. Vbeta (60) and Jbeta (13) primers were used in the PCR. The repertoire was sequenced with immunoSEQ multiplex PCR; TCRdb's copy has only in-frame clones and lacks some. The table shows around 76,000 clones, with more than 65% occurring only once. Sample: PBMCs. The source is a woman aged 40 to 50 in good health and CMV-seropositive.

The rearrangement uses TRBV19 and TRBJ1-6; TRBD1 might be the D (5 bases). CDR3 size: 17 residues. V gave up 4 bases and J gave up 1 base, with 14 bases separating them. CDR1 and CDR2 (germline): LNHDA, SQIVND (reference sequence). CDR3 bases: TGTGCCAGTAGTACGCCAGGGAAGGGATCCTATAATTCACCCCTCCACTTT. Translated, it gives CASSTPGKGSYNSPLHF.

In its sample, this clone was seen a few times. V is TRBV7-2 and J is TRBJ2-1; TRBD2 matches at 10 bases. Per germline, CDR1 SGHTA and CDR2 FQGNSA. The CDR3 runs 15 residues. The ends lost 5 bases at V and 5 bases at J; junction bases unmatched: 6. The CDR3 spells CASSPLAGVHNEQFF. The CDR3 DNA sequence: TGTGCCAGCAGCCCGCTAGCGGGGGTCCACAATGAGCAGTTCTTC.

This clone occurred once. The chain employs TRBV19 and TRBJ1-6; 8 nucleotides match TRBD1. Germline values: CDR1 LNHDA, CDR2 SQIVND (reference sequence). The CDR3 spans 14 residues. The V gene end was trimmed by 8 bases and the J gene end by 9 bases; junction bases not matched to a gene: 9. The CDR3 spells CASGDRRLGSPLHF. In DNA, the CDR3 is TGTGCCAGTGGGGACAGGCGGCTCGGTTCACCCCTCCACTTT.

The chain has TRBV7-9 and TRBJ2-2, with D possibly TRBD1 on 6 matching bases. The CDR3 runs to 16 residues. Germline lookup yields CDR1 SEHNR and CDR2 FQNEAQ (reference sequence). Trimming took 0 bases from V and 1 from J, leaving 9 bases between them. CDR3 DNA: TGTGCCAGCAGCTTAGCCAGGGGCGAGAACACCGGGGAGCTGTTTTTT. Protein: CASSLARGENTGELFF.

This chain links TRBV9 with TRBJ1-1; TRBD1 agrees at 9 bases. CDR3 size: 13 residues. From germline, CDR1 is SGDLS and CDR2 YYNGEE. J was trimmed by 9 bases and V by 0 bases; bases with no gene match: 3. CDR3 nucleotide sequence: TGTGCCAGCAGCGTAGCTTACAGGGGGCAAGCTTTCTTT. Translation: CASSVAYRGQAFF.

The V gene is TRBV19, the J gene TRBJ2-7; TRBD1 is a possible D gene (5 bases). The CDR3 runs to 13 residues. The V gene's germline CDR1 is LNHDA and CDR2 SQIVND (reference sequence). V dropped 5 bases and J dropped 2 bases, with 10 bases sitting between them. CDR3 sequence: CASSVREAYEQYF. The DNA of the CDR3 is TGTGCCAGTAGTGTCAGGGAAGCCTACGAGCAGTACTTC.

The chain employs TRBV28 and TRBJ1-4; 7 bases align to TRBD1. The CDR3 contains 13 residues. V trimming: 6 bases; J trimming: 8 bases; junction bases outside the gene matches: 6. Germline CDR1 and CDR2: MDHEN and SYDVKM. The CDR3 region is CASRLGQIEKLFF. The CDR3 region has the DNA TGTGCCAGCAGGTTGGGACAGATAGAAAAACTGTTTTTT.

A word on this clone: Because the CDR3 is missing its conserved closing phenylalanine or tryptophan, this is likely a read error. J is TRBJ1-1 and V is TRBV6-5, with D unresolved. Germline V CDR1 and CDR2: MNHEY, SVGAGI. Trimming removed 6 bases from V and 0 bases from J, with 14 bases in between. The CDR3 is 15 amino acids. The CDR3 bases are TGTGCCAGCAGCCGCCCGGGTAATCTGAACACTGAAGCTTTCGTT. Translated: CASSRPGNLNTEAFV.

This chain connects TRBV7-2 to TRBJ2-2; 7 positions agree with TRBD2. This CDR3 is 17 amino acids long. V trimming: 5 bases; J trimming: 2 bases; junction bases outside the gene matches: 11. Germline assignment: CDR1 SGHTA and CDR2 FQGNSA. CDR3: CASSLQPGLKNTGELFF. In nucleotides, the CDR3 is TGTGCCAGCAGCCTTCAACCGGGACTAAAAAACACCGGGGAGCTGTTTTTT.

The chain has TRBV10-1 and TRBJ2-1, with 10 bases identical to TRBD2. CDR3 length equals 15 residues. Per the germline V gene, CDR1 is WNHNN and CDR2 is SYGVQD (reference sequence). Trimming removed 6 bases from V and 5 bases from J; junction bases left unmatched: 7. The CDR3 region is CASSNLAGEDNEQFF. CDR3 bases: TGCGCCAGCAGCAATCTAGCGGGAGAAGACAATGAGCAGTTCTTC.

This chain links TRBV29-1 with TRBJ1-3, with 7 bases fitting TRBD1. There are 12 residues in the CDR3. Germline loops: CDR1 SQVTM, CDR2 ANQGSEA. Trimming removed 7 bases from V and 5 bases from J; junction bases left unmatched: 5. The CDR3 here is CSAGTDRNTIYF. CDR3 sequence (DNA): TGCAGCGCCGGGACAGACAGAAACACCATATATTTT. The full variable domain, rest sourced from reference TRBV29-1 and TRBJ1-3, is SAVISQKPSRDICQRGTSLTIQCQVDSQVTMMFWYRQQPGQSLTLIATANQGSEATYESGFVIDKFPISRPNLTFSTLTVSNMSPEDSSIYLCSAGTDRNTIYFGEGSWLTVV.

The chain couples TRBV5-1 to TRBJ2-2; maybe TRBD2 (5 bases). Germline lookup yields CDR1 SGHRS and CDR2 YFSETQ. The CDR3 contains 14 residues. The V gene lost 4 bases and the J gene lost 4 bases, with 11 bases spanning the gap. The chain's CDR3 is CASSQMAGTGELFF. In nucleotides, the CDR3 is TGCGCCAGCAGCCAGATGGCGGGCACCGGGGAGCTGTTTTTT.

The gene calls are TRBV10-3 and TRBJ1-1; D might be TRBD1 (5 bases). This CDR3 has 13 amino acids. Trimming shortened V by 6 bases and J by 3 bases, and 11 bases separated the two germline ends. CDR1 is ENHRY and CDR2 is SYGVKD in the germline V gene. This chain's CDR3 is CAIRLGQDTEAFF. As DNA, the CDR3 is TGTGCCATCAGATTGGGGCAGGACACTGAAGCTTTCTTT.

The chain joins TRBV5-1 to TRBJ2-7; TRBD1 matches 8 bases. V shed 4 bases and J 5 bases; nucleotides not matched to a gene: 5. The CDR3 runs to 13 residues. Germline lookup yields CDR1 SGHRS and CDR2 YFSETQ. CDR3 coding DNA: TGCGCCAGCAGCGCAACAGGGGGGCACGAGCAGTACTTC. Translating gives CASSATGGHEQYF.

The CDR3 coding sequence is TGTGCCTGGAGAAATGGCGGGACAGGGTTTGAAAAACTGTTTTTT. Its protein product is CAWRNGGTGFEKLFF. The chain links TRBV30 to TRBJ1-4, with 9 bases fitting TRBD1. Germline values: CDR1 GTSNPN, CDR2 SVGIG (reference sequence). This CDR3 region has 15 residues. Unmatched junction bases numbered 9, after V lost 3 bases and J lost 7 bases.

This sequence joins TRBV15 and TRBJ1-5; D possibly corresponds to TRBD1 (5 bases). The germline CDR1 and CDR2 sequences are LNHNV and YYDKDF (reference sequence). The CDR3 has 12 residues. V lost 0 bases to trimming and J lost 14 bases, with 11 bases between them. CDR3 sequence (DNA): TGTGCCACCAGCAGAGATGACAGTATCGAGCATTTT. Translating it yields CATSRDDSIEHF.

This chain links TRBV4-3 with TRBJ2-7; a weak D match, TRBD2 (7 bases). CDR1 and CDR2 (germline): LGHNA, YSLEER. The CDR3 spans 18 residues. Trimming pared 0 bases from V and 7 bases from J, leaving 25 bases between. CDR3 nucleotides: TGCGCCAGCAGCCAAGATTGGGGGGGCGTCAAGCCAGCGGGGGAGCAGTACTTC. Translating it yields CASSQDWGGVKPAGEQYF.

This clone came up a few times. The V gene is TRBV18, the J gene TRBJ1-1; possible D gene TRBD1, 5 bases. Germline values: CDR1 KGHSH, CDR2 LQKENI. The CDR3 contains 14 residues. Trimming took off 5 bases at V and 3 bases at J, with 13 bases between the two ends. The CDR3 DNA follows: TGTGCCAGCTCAGAAAGGGGCCGGGACACTGAAGCTTTCTTT. Translating it yields CASSERGRDTEAFF.

This clone was picked up a small number of times. This rearrangement joins TRBV7-9 to TRBJ1-3, with a weak D call TRBD1 (5 bases). In germline, CDR1 is SEHNR, CDR2 FQNEAQ (reference sequence). V lost 5 bases to trimming and J lost 11 bases, with 13 bases between them. The CDR3 has 12 amino acids. In DNA, the CDR3 is TGTGCCAGCAGCCCCGGGGGTGGCTCCATATATTTT. This sequence encodes CASSPGGGSIYF.

The CDR3: CASSHRRDRATDTQYF. The CDR3 bases are TGTGCCAGCAGTCACCGCCGGGACAGGGCCACAGATACGCAGTATTTT. This chain joins TRBV28 and TRBJ2-3; 9 bases agree with TRBD1. Trimming cost V 5 bases and J 2 bases; bases outside gene matches: 8. This CDR3 region has 16 residues. Per germline, CDR1 MDHEN and CDR2 SYDVKM.

This clone was found once. This CDR3 reads CASSLATTGDTYEQYF. CDR3 in DNA: TGTGCCAGCAGTTTAGCCACGACAGGTGATACCTACGAGCAGTACTTC. The genes are TRBV27 and TRBJ2-7; tentative D call: TRBD1 (6 bases). CDR1 and CDR2 from the germline V gene are MNHEY and SMNVEV (reference sequence). V lost 2 bases and J lost 2, with 16 bases in between. The CDR3 is 16 amino acids.

The V call is TRBV4-2, the J call TRBJ2-6, with 8 nucleotides matching TRBD2. The CDR3 loop spans 18 amino acids. V lost 4 bases, J lost 1 base, and 9 bases stayed unmatched. Germline V gene sequence: CDR1 LGHNA, CDR2 YNFKEQ. CDR3: CASSLTGGQTSGANVLTF. CDR3 coding DNA: TGTGCCAGCAGCCTCACGGGGGGGCAAACTTCTGGGGCCAACGTCCTGACTTTC.

The chain links TRBV7-2 to TRBJ2-2; tentatively, D is TRBD1 (6 bases). Germline V gene lookup returns CDR1 SGHTA and CDR2 FQGNSA. The length of the CDR3 is 14 residues. Trimming cost V 4 bases and J 1 base, with 7 bases left between them. CDR3 residues: CASSWGQNTGELFF. In nucleotides, the CDR3 is TGTGCCAGCAGCTGGGGACAGAACACCGGGGAGCTGTTTTTT. The variable domain in full, completed from reference TRBV7-2 and TRBJ2-2, reads GAGVSQSPSNKVTEKGKDVELRCDPISGHTALYWYRQSLGQGLEFLIYFQGNSAPDKSGLPSDRFSAERTGGSVSTLTIQRTQQEDSAVYLCASSWGQNTGELFFGEGSRLTVL.

V usage is TRBV19 and J usage is TRBJ2-1; 10 nucleotides match TRBD1. Germline V lookup: CDR1 LNHDA, CDR2 SQIVND (reference sequence). The CDR3 runs 15 residues. The J segment lost 3 bases and the V segment lost 6 bases, leaving 5 bases of the junction unmatched. CDR3 bases: TGTGCCAGTAGCAAAGACAGGGGGCTCTACAATGAGCAGTTCTTC. This encodes CASSKDRGLYNEQFF.

Of note for this clone: Mismatch with germline at one junction end may stem from a read error. Other nucleotide sequences in the sample specify the same CDR3. V is TRBV4-3 and J is TRBJ1-2, with a possible D match to TRBD1 (5 bases). The CDR3 contains 14 residues. Germline CDR1 is LGHNA and CDR2 is YSLEER. This CDR3 reads CASSQDRAGNGYTF. In DNA, the CDR3 is TGCGCTAGCAGCCAAGATCGGGCAGGGAATGGCTACACCTTC.